These 31 T cell receptor beta chains were all obtained from the same sample, sequenced in a study of blood T cells in healthy people across ages. A J-beta primer mix and a sample-barcoded 5' primer were used in a second PCR of roughly 6 to 12 cycles. TCRdb re-called the 5' RACE reads through MiXCR, storing one row per CDR3 protein. The data hold hundreds of thousands of distinct CDR3 sequences, with roughly 49% observed a single time. The sequenced sample was blood. The receptors derive from a woman in her sixties or seventies in good health.

This chain uses TRBV28 with TRBJ2-5; TRBD2 matches 9 bases. Germline V gene data show CDR1 as MDHEN and CDR2 as SYDVKM. The CDR3 covers 16 residues. The V gene end was trimmed by 3 bases and the J gene end by 11 bases; junction bases not matched to a gene: 16. The CDR3 protein is CASSLLPGLASGEQYF. Here the CDR3 DNA reads TGTGCCAGCAGTTTGCTCCCCGGACTAGCGAGTGGTGAGCAGTACTTC.

J is TRBJ1-3 and V is TRBV2, with 7 bases lining up with TRBD1. The CDR3 spans 14 residues. CDR1 and CDR2 from the germline V gene are SNHLY and FYNNEI. V was clipped by 4 bases and J by 2 bases; unmatched bases: 2. CDR3 region: CASSADRAGNTIYF. DNA for the CDR3: TGTGCCAGCAGTGCCGACAGGGCTGGAAACACCATATATTTT.

The chain is built from TRBV20-1 and TRBJ2-7; 9 bases align to TRBD1. V lost 1 base to trimming and J lost 7 bases; unmatched junction nucleotides: 8. Germline V CDR1 and CDR2: DFQATT, SNEGSKA (reference sequence). The CDR3 length is 14 residues. The DNA for the CDR3 is TGCAGTGCTAGAGCCGGGACAGGGATTAATGAGCAGTACTTC. This gives the protein CSARAGTGINEQYF.

This rearrangement joins TRBV4-2 to TRBJ2-1, with D maybe TRBD2 (5 bases). The CDR3 loop spans 15 amino acids. V was cut by 0 bases and J by 6 bases, with 12 bases left in between. The germline gives CDR1 LGHNA, CDR2 YNFKEQ. The CDR3 bases are TGTGCCAGCAGCCAAGATCAGGCTAGCATCAATGAGCAGTTCTTC. Protein: CASSQDQASINEQFF.

Note on this clonotype: The junction does not match germline at one end; this may be a read error. The V and J genes are TRBV5-1 and TRBJ2-7; D possibly uses TRBD1 or TRBD2 (5 bases each). CDR1 and CDR2 (germline): SGHRS, YFSETQ. The CDR3 runs 12 residues. The CDR3 region has the DNA TGCGCCAGCAGCTTAGGGGACGACGAGCGGTACTTC. Translation: CASSLGDDERYF. Based on the CDR3 plus reference TRBV5-1 and TRBJ2-7, the full variable domain is KAGVTQTPRYLIKTRGQQVTLSCSPISGHRSVSWYQQTPGQGLQFLFEYFSETQRNKGNFPGRFSGRQFSNSRSEMNVSTLELGDSALYLCASSLGDDERYFGPGTRLTVT.

This chain joins TRBV6-1 and TRBJ2-3; a possible D gene is TRBD1 (5 bases). V was trimmed by 6 bases and J by 5 bases, leaving 18 bases between them. The CDR3 contains 15 residues. In germline, CDR1 is MNHNS, CDR2 SASEGT. DNA for the CDR3: TGTGCCAGCAGGAGCTCGCCCAGGGCTGAAGATACGCAGTATTTT. This translates into CASRSSPRAEDTQYF.

Worth noting for this clonotype: One end of the junction does not line up with germline, which may come from a read error. The genes are TRBV20-1 and TRBJ2-5, with D possibly matching TRBD2 (6 bases). The CDR3 spans 15 residues. CDR1 is DFQATT, CDR2 SNEGSKA, per germline (reference sequence). In nucleotides, the CDR3 is TGCAGTGCTAGCATTCTGGGGAGCCCGGGAGAGACCCTGTACTTC. Its translation: CSASILGSPGETLYF.

The chain carries TRBV7-2 and TRBJ2-5; D is ambiguous. V was trimmed by 3 bases and J by 3 bases, leaving 8 bases between them. The CDR3 has 13 residues. Germline CDR1 and CDR2: SGHTA and FQGNSA. CDR3 coding DNA: TGTGCCAGCAGCTTTGACCTAGAAGAGACCCAGTACTTC. Translated: CASSFDLEETQYF.

This sequence joins TRBV5-1 and TRBJ2-1; no firm D call. Trimming removed 0 bases at V and 3 bases at J, with 10 bases between. Germline CDR1 is SGHRS and CDR2 is YFSETQ. The CDR3 is 15 residues long. The CDR3 sequence is CASSLDSANYNEQFF. Written as DNA, the CDR3 is TGCGCCAGCAGCTTGGACAGCGCGAACTACAATGAGCAGTTCTTC.

This clonotype showed up just a few times. The chain employs TRBV7-6 and TRBJ2-1; TRBD2 matches 8 bases. The CDR3 has 16 residues. CDR1 SGHVS and CDR2 FNYEAQ come from the germline V gene. With 5 bases clipped from V and 5 bases from J, the junction kept 11 bases outside the gene matches. CDR3 amino acids: CASSPTTSGDNNEQFF. The CDR3 DNA follows: TGTGCCAGCAGCCCTACCACTAGCGGAGATAACAATGAGCAGTTCTTC.

The rearrangement joins TRBV10-3 to TRBJ2-5; unclear D gene. V lost 3 bases and J 1 base, leaving 3 bases between the germline ends. The CDR3 loop spans 12 amino acids. Germline CDR1 reads ENHRY; CDR2 reads SYGVKD. CDR3 sequence reads: CAISEVQETQYF. In nucleotides, the CDR3 is TGTGCCATCAGTGAAGTCCAAGAGACCCAGTACTTC.

CDR3 bases: TGTGCCAGCAGCGTTACTAGAGGCCAAGAGACCCAGTACTTC. Protein: CASSVTRGQETQYF. The chain carries TRBV7-2 and TRBJ2-5, with D maybe TRBD2 (5 bases). The ends were cut back, 5 bases at V and 1 base at J, with 11 bases in the middle. The CDR3 is 14 amino acids. Germline CDR1 is SGHTA and CDR2 is FQGNSA.

This clonotype was detected only once. At one boundary the junction diverges from the germline segment, which might be a read error. The gene calls are TRBV29-1 and TRBJ2-3, with 7 positions matching TRBD2. The CDR3 totals 12 residues. From germline, CDR1 is SQVTM and CDR2 ANQGSEA. The CDR3 coding sequence is TGCAGCGGGGCTAGCGGCACAGATGCGCAGTATTTT. Protein sequence: CSGASGTDAQYF.

This sequence joins TRBV4-3 and TRBJ2-3; TRBD1 agrees at 9 bases. Germline V gene data show CDR1 as LGHNA and CDR2 as YSLEER. The CDR3 runs 15 residues. Germline trimming cut 4 bases from V and 2 bases from J; bases unmatched to any gene: 4. CDR3 in amino acids: CASSPWTGATDTQYF. CDR3 DNA sequence: TGCGCCAGCAGCCCTTGGACAGGGGCCACAGATACGCAGTATTTT.

The V call is TRBV3-1, the J call TRBJ1-1; D not resolved. The germline gives CDR1 LGHDT, CDR2 YNNKEL (reference sequence). V lost 1 base and J lost 5, with 8 bases in between. The CDR3 is 13 residues long. Here the CDR3 DNA reads TGTGCCAGCAGCCAAGGAGTGGAAACTGAAGCTTTCTTT. Residues: CASSQGVETEAFF.

A few counts support this clonotype. V usage is TRBV28 and J usage is TRBJ1-6; D ambiguous. The germline V gene has CDR1 MDHEN and CDR2 SYDVKM. This CDR3 spans 17 amino acids. With 5 bases removed from V and 0 bases from J, the gap between germline ends came to 14 bases. CDR3 amino acids: CASSPSATHSYNSPLHF. The CDR3 DNA reads TGTGCCAGCAGTCCTTCGGCGACACACTCCTATAATTCACCCCTCCACTTT.

The genes are TRBV6-2 or TRBV6-3 and TRBJ2-5; D is unresolved. Germline V gene lookup returns CDR1 MNHEY and CDR2 SVGEGT. CDR3 length equals 16 residues. Trimming shortened V by 2 bases and J by 0 bases, and 13 bases separated the two germline ends. DNA of the CDR3: TGTGCCAGCAGTTACAGGGCGCGTCCTAACCAAGAGACCCAGTACTTC. It yields the protein CASSYRARPNQETQYF.

In its sample, this clonotype was seen once. The CDR3 sequence: CASSQDGRGPYEQYF. The CDR3 DNA follows: TGCGCCAGCAGCCAAGACGGGAGGGGGCCCTACGAGCAGTACTTC. The J gene is TRBJ2-5, the V gene TRBV4-1; possible D gene TRBD2, 8 bases. The J call may be faulty, since TRBJ2-7 better matches the DNA end. This CDR3 comprises 15 residues. The germline V gene encodes CDR1 MGHRA and CDR2 YSYEKL.

This clonotype has just a few counts. The V and J genes are TRBV24-1 and TRBJ2-7; D gene uncertain. V dropped 4 bases and J dropped 4 bases, with 7 bases sitting between them. The CDR3 is 12 amino acids. CDR1 and CDR2 from the germline V gene are KGHDR and SFDVKD. The CDR3 DNA reads as TGTGCCACCAGTGACGTGATTTACGAGCAGTACTTC. This gives the protein CATSDVIYEQYF.

Only a few counts were recorded for this clonotype. V and J are TRBV7-6 and TRBJ2-7; possible D gene TRBD1, 5 bases. The germline CDR1 and CDR2 sequences are SGHVS and FNYEAQ. The CDR3 contains 14 residues. V lost 5 bases and J lost 4, with 15 bases in between. Here the CDR3 DNA reads TGTGCCAGCAGCCCCCCCGGACAAAATTACGAGCAGTACTTC. This sequence encodes CASSPPGQNYEQYF.

This sequence joins TRBV25-1 and TRBJ2-1; 7 bases are a match to TRBD2. The CDR3 consists of 16 residues. In germline, CDR1 is MGHDK, CDR2 SYGVNS. The ends lost 0 bases at V and 4 bases at J; junction bases unmatched: 6. The CDR3 sequence: CASSEYAGAPYNEQFF. DNA for the CDR3: TGTGCCAGCAGTGAATATGCGGGAGCCCCTTACAATGAGCAGTTCTTC.

To note about this clonotype: One junction end disagrees with the germline gene, perhaps due to a read error. This chain links TRBV20-1 with TRBJ2-7, with 7 bases identical to TRBD2. CDR1 DFQATT and CDR2 SNEGSKA come from the germline V gene (reference sequence). CDR3 length: 12 amino acids. This CDR3 reads CGASGPSDEQYF. Written as DNA, the CDR3 is TGCGGTGCTAGCGGTCCGTCCGACGAGCAGTACTTC.

V gene TRBV2 combines with J gene TRBJ2-7, with D uncertain. The ends were cut back, 2 bases at V and 7 bases at J, with 6 bases in the middle. Germline-derived CDR1 and CDR2 are SNHLY and FYNNEI. This CDR3 region has 11 residues. The CDR3 DNA follows: TGTGCCAGCAGTGAATCAAGGGAGCAGTACTTC. Amino acid sequence: CASSESREQYF. Based on the CDR3 plus reference TRBV2 and TRBJ2-7, the full variable domain is EPEVTQTPSHQVTQMGQEVILRCVPISNHLYFYWYRQILGQKVEFLVSFYNNEISEKSEIFDDQFSVERPDGSNFTLKIRSTKLEDSAMYFCASSESREQYFGPGTRLTVT.

J is TRBJ2-3 and V is TRBV7-2; no clear D gene. V shed 5 bases and J shed 0 bases, with 9 bases lying between them. CDR1 is SGHTA and CDR2 is FQGNSA in the germline V gene. This CDR3 region has 14 residues. The CDR3 spells CASSRGISTDTQYF. The CDR3 bases are TGTGCCAGCAGCCGCGGTATAAGCACAGATACGCAGTATTTT.

The chain carries TRBV7-8 and TRBJ2-7; 7 bases match TRBD1. This CDR3 has 14 amino acids. CDR1 is SGHVS and CDR2 is FQNEAQ in the germline V gene. Trimming removed 4 bases from V and 4 bases from J; junction bases left unmatched: 7. CDR3 residues: CASSWAGGNYEQYF. For the CDR3, the DNA is TGTGCCAGCAGCTGGGCAGGGGGAAATTACGAGCAGTACTTC.

This rearrangement joins TRBV3-1 to TRBJ1-1; TRBD1 is a possible D gene (5 bases). Germline V gene data show CDR1 as LGHDT and CDR2 as YNNKEL (reference sequence). The length of the CDR3 is 17 residues. The V and J ends lost 0 bases and 4 bases respectively, with 18 bases between them. The CDR3 is CASSQDRPGGWGTEAFF. CDR3 DNA sequence: TGTGCCAGCAGCCAAGATCGGCCGGGGGGGTGGGGCACTGAAGCTTTCTTT.

The J gene is TRBJ1-2, the V gene TRBV6-6; D not resolved. The CDR3 totals 15 residues. The germline V gene has CDR1 MNHNY and CDR2 SVGAGI (reference sequence). Trimming took off 6 bases at V and 4 bases at J, with 18 bases between the two ends. CDR3 sequence reads: CASSPFGGSSYGYTF. CDR3 in DNA: TGTGCCAGCAGCCCCTTCGGAGGGAGTTCCTATGGCTACACCTTC.

This chain uses TRBV7-2 with TRBJ2-5; perhaps TRBD2 as D (6 bases). The DNA end is more similar to TRBJ2-7, so the J call may be wrong. CDR3 length: 13 amino acids. The germline V gene has CDR1 SGHTA and CDR2 FQGNSA. Here the CDR3 DNA reads TGTGCCAGCAGCTTCGCGGGGCCCCCCGAGCAGTACTTC. This gives the protein CASSFAGPPEQYF.

This sequence joins TRBV27 and TRBJ1-4; D is ambiguous. Germline values: CDR1 MNHEY, CDR2 SMNVEV (reference sequence). This CDR3 is 17 amino acids long. V lost 4 bases to trimming and J lost 0 bases, with 15 bases between them. CDR3 in DNA: TGTGCCAGCAGTTCCCCCGAGCTGGGATCAACTAATGAAAAACTGTTTTTT. Its protein is CASSSPELGSTNEKLFF.

The CDR3 spells CASSSHIAGLYNEQFF. Written as DNA, the CDR3 is TGTGCCAGCAGTTCCCACATAGCGGGATTATACAATGAGCAGTTCTTC. This chain uses TRBV6-2 or TRBV6-3 with TRBJ2-1; TRBD2 matches at 8 bases. Germline CDR1 reads MNHEY; CDR2 reads SVGEGT. This CDR3 is built from 16 residues. The V and J ends lost 4 bases and 4 bases, in that order; junction bases with no gene match: 9.

The table lists this clonotype with a few counts. J is TRBJ2-5 and V is TRBV20-1, with D possibly TRBD2 on 6 matching bases. The CDR3 runs to 13 residues. From germline, CDR1 is DFQATT and CDR2 SNEGSKA (reference sequence). V gave up 6 bases and J gave up 11 bases, with 22 bases separating them. The CDR3 sequence: CSALPGLTIEQYF. The DNA of the CDR3 is TGCAGTGCCCTACCGGGACTGACGATAGAGCAGTACTTC.